The 11 T cell receptor beta chains presented below share a single source sample, sequenced in a study of post-analysis software for immune sequencing data. Study-wide findings and caveats: Patients had higher frequencies than controls of five or six TRBV segments, including TRBV5-6, TRBV5-1 and TRBV20-1.

Tagging with unique molecular identifiers was a feature of the TCR beta cDNA libraries. TCRdb fed the PCR reads into MiXCR, producing one record per CDR3 protein. The sample shows under 900,000 distinct CDR3 sequences, roughly 58% of them seen only once. Their specific antigens are unknown. Sequenced material: blood. Every receptor here comes from a girl aged 10-17 years with multiple sclerosis.

This rearrangement joins TRBV6-5 to TRBJ2-1; D might be TRBD2 (5 bases). CDR1 and CDR2 from the germline V gene are MNHEY and SVGAGI. The CDR3 spans 12 residues. Trimming pared 6 bases from V and 15 bases from J, leaving 18 bases between. The CDR3 nucleotides are TGTGCCAGCAGCCACAGCGCTCGCGGGTGGTTCTTC. Amino acid sequence: CASSHSARGWFF.

This clonotype was counted between two and nine times. The J gene is TRBJ2-5, the V gene TRBV20-1; perhaps D is TRBD1 or TRBD2 (5 bases each). The V and J ends lost 1 base and 7 bases respectively, with 13 bases between them. The germline V gene has CDR1 DFQATT and CDR2 SNEGSKA (reference sequence). CDR3 length: 13 amino acids. This CDR3 is CSARAAGTGTQYF. The CDR3 region has the DNA TGCAGTGCTAGAGCGGCAGGGACGGGGACCCAGTACTTC.

This chain links TRBV20-1 with TRBJ2-5; unclear D gene. Germline CDR1 DFQATT, CDR2 SNEGSKA (reference sequence). This CDR3 is built from 10 residues. Trimming took 6 bases from V and 5 from J, leaving 7 bases between them. This chain's CDR3 is CSAGKETQYF. CDR3 in DNA: TGCAGTGCGGGGAAGGAGACCCAGTACTTC.

This chain connects TRBV29-1 to TRBJ2-4, with D maybe TRBD2 (6 bases). This CDR3 contains 15 residues. Trimming shortened V by 6 bases and J by 0 bases, and 15 bases separated the two germline ends. CDR1 SQVTM and CDR2 ANQGSEA come from the germline V gene. CDR3 sequence: CSVIGAGLAKNIQYF. Here the CDR3 DNA reads TGCAGCGTGATTGGGGCGGGACTAGCCAAAAACATTCAGTACTTC. Complete variable domain (other parts from reference TRBV29-1 and TRBJ2-4): SAVISQKPSRDICQRGTSLTIQCQVDSQVTMMFWYRQQPGQSLTLIATANQGSEATYESGFVIDKFPISRPNLTFSTLTVSNMSPEDSSIYLCSVIGAGLAKNIQYFGAGTRLSVL.

J is TRBJ2-7 and V is TRBV28; D might be TRBD1 (6 bases). The length of the CDR3 is 13 residues. V lost 3 bases to trimming and J lost 7 bases, with 13 bases between them. From germline, CDR1 is MDHEN and CDR2 SYDVKM. CDR3 DNA sequence: TGTGCCAGCAGTTTTCCAGGGGTAGAGGAGCAGTACTTC. Protein: CASSFPGVEEQYF.

This clonotype appeared once. The chain combines TRBV6-4 with TRBJ2-1; 15 bases are a match to TRBD2. The germline CDR1 and CDR2 sequences are MRHNA and SNTAGT. This CDR3 region has 16 residues. V was pared by 4 bases and J by 9 bases, with 7 bases of the junction left unmatched. CDR3 region: CASSAWTSGRASEQFF. DNA of the CDR3: TGTGCCAGCAGTGCTTGGACTAGCGGGAGGGCCAGTGAGCAGTTCTTC.

The chain employs TRBV20-1 and TRBJ2-1; D not resolved. V lost 6 bases and J lost 4, with 13 bases in between. The CDR3 is made up of 13 amino acids. CDR1 is DFQATT and CDR2 is SNEGSKA in the germline V gene (reference sequence). As DNA, the CDR3 is TGCAGTGCCCGTTTTCGGAATTACAATGAGCAGTTCTTC. This sequence encodes CSARFRNYNEQFF.

This clonotype was detected only a few times. The CDR3 DNA sequence: TGTGCCAGCAGCCGGGGGGGACTCCAAAGGGATACGCAGTATTTT. Protein: CASSRGGLQRDTQYF. This sequence joins TRBV12-3 or TRBV12-4 and TRBJ2-3; 8 nucleotides line up with TRBD2. The ends lost 6 bases at V and 6 bases at J; junction bases unmatched: 11. This CDR3 region has 15 residues.

This clonotype came up a few times. The DNA of the CDR3 is TGTGCCAGCAGCCTCCGGACAGGGCGAGAGACCCAGTACTTC. Encoded protein: CASSLRTGRETQYF. V and J are TRBV14 and TRBJ2-5, with 8 positions matching TRBD1. There are 14 residues in the CDR3. Unmatched junction bases numbered 5, after V lost 4 bases and J lost 4 bases. The germline gives CDR1 SGHDN, CDR2 FVKESK.

CDR3 coding DNA: TGTGCCAGCAGCAGCGGGAGAAGTGGGCGGTCGCCAGATACGCAGTATTTT. Translating it yields CASSSGRSGRSPDTQYF. The chain combines TRBV7-3 with TRBJ2-3; 8 bases are a match to TRBD2. Trimming removed 5 bases from V and 4 bases from J; junction bases left unmatched: 14. Germline V gives CDR1 SGHTA, CDR2 FQGTGA. The CDR3 has 17 residues.

This clonotype was found a few times. CDR3 nucleotide sequence: TGTGCCAGCACCCTCGAGGCCGCGGGGGCCAACGTCCTGACTTTC. It is translated as CASTLEAAGANVLTF. The rearrangement uses TRBV6-5 and TRBJ2-6, with D unresolved. V lost 7 bases to trimming and J lost 4 bases, with 14 bases between them. The CDR3 covers 15 residues. Looked up from germline, CDR1 is MNHEY and CDR2 is SVGAGI.